Reported below is one T cell receptor (beta chain). Its antigen has not been determined. Base qualities are not recorded, but no much larger clone differs from it by a single base. These data come from a study of cytomegalovirus exposure and HLA in healthy donors (dated by TCRdb to 2015 to 2018). Regarding the study in general: In an earlier analysis of roughly 500 of the donors, approximately 260 Gb of sequence data and some 120 million unique TCR beta sequences from about 190 million T cells were reported. Across 300 to 400 genotyped donors of the cohort, an average of approximately 240,000 unique TCR beta nucleotide sequences per donor were sequenced, and around 20% of those sequences were non-productive. Along with the approximately 620-subject first cohort, a separate validation cohort of around 110 different subjects was used. Alongside the repertoire data, information on donor age, sex, ethnicity and CMV serostatus was compiled. An early release that covered fewer than 750 HLA-typed donors contained approximately 300 gigabases of sequencing data and about 84 million unique TCR sequences. In a later analysis, previously published TCR beta repertoires from 670 or so donors were re-analyzed and high-resolution HLA genotyping was added so that TCR occurrence patterns could be studied. The study combined high-throughput TCR immunosequencing, statistical association of individual TCRs with disease status, and machine learning to predict cytomegalovirus infection status. A later genetic analysis used genome-wide SNP genotypes for about 55% of the 666 donors, treating that subset as a discovery cohort. An earlier analysis of 587 of the donors applied high-throughput TCR beta sequencing to assess whether each TCR beta V gene segment acted as functional or pseudogenic. Roughly five DR-DQ haplotypes were handled as single units for association and clustering, since linkage in the cohort was strong. Among the roughly 390 genotyped donors, around 81% belonged to the genetic ancestry cluster associated with self-reported Caucasian donors. The study aimed to test whether signatures of past pathogen exposure could be identified by cataloging public T cell receptors. All discovery cohort repertoires had been generated using a single sequencing platform. The study profiled the T cell repertoires of around 700 subjects by immunosequencing and related them to cytomegalovirus serostatus. In the later analysis, no new phenotypic data were used to find candidate immune exposures; instead, reliance was placed on TCR beta sequences and their occurrence across donors. HLA typing covered class I and class II loci at four-digit resolution. Typing coverage differed by locus: A, B, C, DRB1 and DQB1 were typed in about 620-640 donors, DQA1 in approximately 520, DPA1 in around 580, and DPB1 in 472.

The germline V gene supplies CDR1 SGHTA and CDR2 FQGNSA. At the junction V is shortened by 5 bases and J by 6 bases, with 19 bases in between. Reading from cysteine to phenylalanine, the CDR3 counts 15 amino acids. This entry keeps only the CDR3 DNA: 45 bases, framed from base 1. The library was built by means of the immunoSEQ multiplex PCR assay. The multiplex PCR relied on a mix of 60 forward primers for TCR Vbeta segments and 13 reverse primers for TCR Jbeta segments. The CDR3 region of rearranged TCR beta genes was amplified from genomic DNA with a multiplex PCR assay. The Illumina HiSeq System was used to sequence the amplified TCR beta libraries as 87-base-pair reads. In the paper's pipeline: A later analysis tallied around 87 million unique TCR beta chains across the 640 or so repertoires, and around 9.9 million of those chains were shared by two or more donors. Raw reads were error-corrected and collapsed into unique sequences by a nearest-neighbor algorithm in which closely related sequences were merged to remove PCR and sequencing errors. V, D and J gene segments were assigned by aligning CDR3 sequences to IMGT reference sequences. Each retained sequence needed at least a six-nucleotide match to both a V gene segment and a J gene segment. Rearrangements were classified as productive when the CDR3 lacked stop codons and remained in frame with V and J, and all other rearrangements were classified as non-productive. Following IMGT convention, CDR3 was defined as the stretch from the second conserved V-encoded cysteine up to the conserved J-encoded phenylalanine. In an earlier analysis of more than 550 of the donors, sequences lacking an unambiguous match to a single V gene segment were excluded. An earlier analysis of several hundred of the donors classified V segments as functional when productive rearrangements were above 56.7% and as segregating when the standard deviation between donors was above 5%. A statistical classification framework was built for diagnosing cytomegalovirus status from the catalog of TCR beta chain sequences. V and J gene assignment, in a later analysis, came from comparing TCR nucleotide sequences with IMGT/GENE-DB human TR gene sequences. Using the TCRdist pipeline, a later analysis assigned CDR3 sequences along with most-parsimonious VDJ recombination scenarios. In a later analysis, each TCR beta chain was defined by its CDR3 amino acid sequence together with its V-gene family, and reads lacking a unique V-gene family were excluded. A later analysis removed roughly 590 highly shared, low-generation-probability nucleotide sequences to deal with suspected cross-contamination and a sequencing artifact. For each public chain, a later analysis derived a clonal expansion index from normalized ranks of inferred template counts within each repertoire. In a later analysis, generation probabilities were computed using a VDJ recombination model fitted to out-of-frame rearrangements, and the results were checked against IGoR. A later analysis scored TCR-TCR, TCR-HLA and TCR-CMV co-occurrence with hypergeometric tests, applying a repertoire-size bias correction to TCR pairs. In a later analysis, false discovery rates were estimated by permuting HLA or CMV assignments 20 times. In a later analysis, co-occurring TCRs were grouped using DBSCAN, and TCRdist sequence similarity was added for clustering within HLA-allele-positive subsets. Repertoires with fewer than 30,000 or more than 120,000 public chains were left out of co-occurrence clustering, as were four to six repertoires with anomalous nucleotide sharing. TCRdb took over this immuneACCESS table, retaining in-frame rearrangements with V and J assigned. Such tables are incomplete; in checked studies, under half of the missing clones stem from an unresolved V gene, and the remainder is unexplained. That table is the source of V, J and clone size, and D and trimming were worked out from the DNA. The sample table shows roughly 150,000 clones, and approximately 72% are seen once. The top ten hold 2.5% of the sample.

Results and caveats for the whole study, not just this receptor: Assigning TCR associations to individual alleles was difficult when HLA alleles, especially DR and DQ, strongly co-occurred. Only TCR beta chains were sequenced in this cohort, and the absence of alpha or paired-chain data limited detectable features. According to a later genetic analysis, donors in an Asian-associated ancestry cluster had fewer N-insertions in productive TCRs than the approximately 710-donor mean. Some IMGT-functional V segments, including TRBV6-2 and TRBV6-3, could not be told apart with the 87-base-pair reads, so those segments were excluded. According to a later analysis, TCR association rates differed among HLA loci, with DRB1 alleles showing the most associated TCRs and HLA-C alleles showing the fewest. A cluster of highly shared sequence variants was judged likely to represent a technical artifact of the sequencing pipeline. Because HLA typing was missing for some donors at each locus, association tests included only the typed subset. A total of 150 to 200 TCR beta chains were listed by the study as associated with cytomegalovirus. Specific HLA alleles were associated with roughly 17,000 TCR beta sequences at a false discovery rate of 0.05 in a later analysis. Immune exposure information for the cohort was limited to CMV serostatus. V-gene and J-gene trimming of TCR beta chains was associated with a missense DCLRE1C variant in a later genetic analysis, and the association was replicated in an independent cohort. A further reported finding was that TCR beta sequences accurately predicted the HLA-A and HLA-B alleles for most subjects in the first cohort. In a later analysis, several top co-occurrence clusters were reported to appear linked to parvovirus B19, influenza, CMV and Epstein-Barr virus. Compared with equally common non-associated chains, HLA-associated TCR beta chains in a later analysis were more clonally expanded and had lower generation probabilities. A few of the identified cytomegalovirus-associated TCR beta chains were confirmed in vitro to be specific for cytomegalovirus antigens. In an earlier analysis of some 500 of the donors, most TCR beta V segments appeared in productive rearrangements about 87% or about 30% of the time, broadly matching IMGT annotations. According to a later analysis, most CMV-associated TCR beta chains appeared to be HLA-restricted, and the HLA associations seemed to be driven largely by CMV exposure. Cytomegalovirus status was reported to be diagnosed by the classifier with high specificity and sensitivity in both the original and validation cohorts. Across donors, most TCR sequences were observed very rarely, whereas some public TCRs were present in many individuals. Because counts were too low, roughly 18 rarely observed V segments, including chromosome 9 orphons, were left out of the earlier analysis of 500 to 650 of the donors. Linkage disequilibrium might explain the correlated functional status among segregating V segments, but an unknown experimental factor could not be ruled out. Sequencing depth was assumed to be roughly uniform across donors in the presence/absence analyses, though that assumption may not hold. According to the authors, the approach could potentially be generalized to other disease states and immunological phenotypes.

In total, around 600 healthy bone marrow donors made up the cohort. At the time of sampling, every cohort member was nominally healthy, though immune exposures that went unrecorded were likely present. The donor tested CMV seronegative, placing the donor among the 350 or so seronegative members of the cohort. Every donor gave a peripheral blood sample, and the peripheral blood mononuclear cells from that sample were used for TCR beta sequencing. The Qiagen DNeasy Blood Extraction Kit was used to extract genomic DNA from the blood cell samples. Recombination linked TRBV7-2 to TRBJ1-2; the D segment cannot be called with confidence. The source is a female donor in good health and CMV-seronegative. The source material was PBMCs. Read as DNA, the sequence is TGTGCCAGCAGCCCCCAGAGCGACCTACCCAATGGCTACACCTTC. Translated, it reads CASSPQSDLPNGYTF. The CDR3 plus the reference TRBV7-2 and TRBJ1-2 genes for the other parts give the full variable domain: GAGVSQSPSNKVTEKGKDVELRCDPISGHTALYWYRQSLGQGLEFLIYFQGNSAPDKSGLPSDRFSAERTGGSVSTLTIQRTQQEDSAVYLCASSPQSDLPNGYTFGSGTRLTVV.